This T cell receptor (beta chain) was profiled in a study of T cells in Graves' hyperthyroidism and ophthalmopathy. Study observations and caveats: Among thyroid clonotypes expanded above 0.001, most also appeared in blood.

TCR beta CDR3 regions were amplified from RNA transcripts. First-round RT-PCR with HTBI primers amplified the TCR CDR3 region. TCRdb called the multiplex PCR reads again in MiXCR, with one record for every CDR3 protein. The repertoire holds around 700,000 distinct CDR3 sequences, with around 20% as singletons. This clonotype was counted a few times. Its antigen is not known. The length of the CDR3 is 14 residues. The germline V and J ends were trimmed by 0 bases and 4 bases, with 7 bases remaining between them. From germline, CDR1 is SGDLS and CDR2 YYNGEE. Sample collection date corresponds to first hyperthyroidism diagnosis, prior to any ophthalmopathy symptoms.

The TCR originated in a woman aged 45-59 years with Graves' hyperthyroidism that later progressed to Graves' ophthalmopathy. Material for sequencing was blood. The chain recombines TRBV9 with TRBJ2-2; D is undetermined. The CDR3 DNA follows: TGTGCCAGCAGCGTAGCCGTGGTCACCGGGGAGCTGTTTTTT. It encodes CASSVAVVTGELFF.